Below are 9 T cell receptor beta chains sequenced from a single sample in a study of T-cell memory formation after mild COVID-19. TCRdb reprocessed the 5' RACE reads with MiXCR, giving one entry per CDR3 protein. Here the sample spans roughly 280,000 distinct CDR3 sequences, less than 9.5% being singletons. Sequencing was done on a sample of PBMCs or a T cell subset sorted from them (not recorded which). The source is a man between 18 and 35 years old who had mild COVID-19 (a few samples of this study predate the infection). Cell type and time point are not known.

This clonotype turned up a few times. This chain connects TRBV6-5 to TRBJ2-5; perhaps TRBD2 as D (6 bases). Trimming left V 8 bases short and J 7 bases short, with 14 bases between. Germline assignment: CDR1 MNHEY and CDR2 SVGAGI. CDR3 length equals 12 residues. The CDR3 here is CASGAAGRTQYF. CDR3 in DNA: TGTGCCAGCGGAGCGGCGGGGCGGACCCAGTACTTC.

The CDR3 region has the DNA TGCGCCAGCAGCCAAGATCTGTTGGGTGGAGCTAACTATGGCTACACCTTC. Its protein is CASSQDLLGGANYGYTF. The chain uses TRBV4-3 and TRBJ1-2, with D uncertain. Germline CDR1 LGHNA, CDR2 YSLEER. V was clipped by 0 bases and J by 0 bases, with 14 bases between them. The CDR3 is 17 amino acids.

Ten or more counts support this clonotype. V usage is TRBV7-2 and J usage is TRBJ1-2; the match to TRBD1 covers 7 bases. CDR3 size: 14 residues. V dropped 4 bases and J dropped 6; count of bases not matched to a gene: 8. The germline V gene has CDR1 SGHTA and CDR2 FQGNSA. The CDR3 nucleotides are TGTGCCAGCAGCTCGTCGACAGGGTTCGATGGCTACACCTTC. Amino acids: CASSSSTGFDGYTF.

The chain employs TRBV20-1 and TRBJ2-3; TRBD1 matches 7 bases. Losses at the gene ends were 2 bases for V and 4 bases for J; bases not matched to a gene: 6. CDR1 is DFQATT and CDR2 is SNEGSKA in the germline V gene (reference sequence). The CDR3 length is 14 residues. Here the CDR3 DNA reads TGCAGTGCTAGAACGAAGACAGGGCCAGATACGCAGTATTTT. Translation: CSARTKTGPDTQYF.

The V and J genes are TRBV7-9 and TRBJ2-4; TRBD2 is a possible D gene (5 bases). This CDR3 has 14 amino acids. V was trimmed by 2 bases and J by 9 bases, leaving 14 bases between them. Germline loops: CDR1 SEHNR, CDR2 FQNEAQ (reference sequence). CDR3 DNA: TGTGCCAGCAGCTTAAATTCGGTAGGAGGCATTCAGTACTTC. Translated: CASSLNSVGGIQYF.

This rearrangement joins TRBV7-2 to TRBJ1-5, with no clear D. V lost 2 bases and J 4 bases, leaving 9 bases between the germline ends. The CDR3 spans 14 residues. In germline, CDR1 is SGHTA, CDR2 FQGNSA. The CDR3 sequence is CASSLNSRNQPQHF. CDR3 sequence (DNA): TGTGCCAGCAGCTTAAACTCCAGGAATCAGCCCCAGCATTTT.

The CDR3 sequence is CASRHRDRVRSGNQPQHF. CDR3 bases: TGTGCCAGCAGACACCGGGACAGGGTAAGAAGCGGCAATCAGCCCCAGCATTTT. This sequence joins TRBV28 and TRBJ1-5, with TRBD1 matching over 9 bases. Trimming removed 6 bases from V and 2 bases from J; junction bases left unmatched: 14. CDR3 length: 18 amino acids. Per germline, CDR1 MDHEN and CDR2 SYDVKM.

The chain employs TRBV4-3 and TRBJ2-3; D uncertain. The CDR3 sequence is 13 residues long. Germline V lookup: CDR1 LGHNA, CDR2 YSLEER. Trimming took off 0 bases at V and 4 bases at J, with 5 bases between the two ends. CDR3 nucleotides: TGCGCCAGCAGCCAAGAACCCCCAGATACGCAGTATTTT. Translating it yields CASSQEPPDTQYF.

This clonotype was counted a few times. The J gene is TRBJ2-7, the V gene TRBV28, with 7 bases lining up with TRBD1. Germline-derived CDR1 and CDR2 are MDHEN and SYDVKM. The CDR3 sequence is 12 residues long. After removal of 4 bases from V and 9 bases from J, the junction contained 6 bases not matched to a gene. For the CDR3, the DNA is TGTGCCAGCAGTTCCGGGGACAGCGGGCAGTACGTC. Translation: CASSSGDSGQYV.